The table lists the clone carrying this TCR beta chain with many counts. Its antigen remains unidentified. The CDR3 consists of 15 residues. The V segment lost 2 bases and the J segment 2 bases; nucleotides outside the gene matches: 6. Germline V lookup: CDR1 SGHRS, CDR2 YFSETQ. These data are taken from a study of T cells in Graves' hyperthyroidism and ophthalmopathy. Using RNA transcripts as the source, TCR beta CDR3 regions were amplified. Primed by the HTBI set, a first-round RT-PCR was run on the TCR CDR3. TCRdb ran MiXCR on the multiplex PCR reads and lists one entry per CDR3 protein. The table lists around 290,000 distinct CDR3 sequences, approximately 17% of them singletons. Uncontrolled infections, other autoimmune diseases, pregnancy or lactation led to exclusion of patients. Notes on the study in general: Among clonotypes expanded in thyroid above 0.001, most were also found in blood.

The chain carries TRBV5-1 and TRBJ2-5; 7 bases agree with TRBD1. Specimen: blood. The TCR sequence derives from a woman in her sixties or seventies with Graves' ophthalmopathy. The CDR3 DNA reads as TGCGCCAGCAGCTTACAGGGGACGGATCAAGAGACCCAGTACTTC. This sequence encodes CASSLQGTDQETQYF.